This passage covers 24 T cell receptor beta chains from one sample sequenced in a study of T cells in Graves' hyperthyroidism and ophthalmopathy. The CDR3 regions of TCR beta were amplified from RNA transcripts. HTBI primers were employed in a first-round RT-PCR of the TCR CDR3. Each CDR3 protein gets one entry after TCRdb re-called the multiplex PCR reads with MiXCR. The sample shows around 660,000 distinct CDR3 sequences, about 45% of them seen only once. The sequencing sample was made of peripheral blood or thyroid tissue (not recorded which). These receptor sequences come from an adult man with Graves' disease, either hyperthyroidism or ophthalmopathy (not recorded which).

The chain combines TRBV7-8 with TRBJ2-5; 7 bases match TRBD2. CDR3 size: 14 residues. V shed 5 bases and J 1 base; nucleotides not matched to a gene: 4. Per the germline V gene, CDR1 is SGHVS and CDR2 is FQNEAQ. The CDR3 spells CASSASGGQETQYF. The DNA for the CDR3 is TGTGCCAGCAGCGCCTCGGGGGGCCAAGAGACCCAGTACTTC.

This clonotype was seen a handful of times. The J gene is TRBJ1-3, the V gene TRBV12-3 or TRBV12-4; 8 bases line up with TRBD1. V lost 8 bases, J lost 4 bases, and 10 bases stayed unmatched. This CDR3 is built from 15 residues. The CDR3 region is CASGQGALMGNTIYF. CDR3 sequence (DNA): TGTGCCAGCGGGCAGGGGGCTCTAATGGGAAACACCATATATTTT.

The CDR3 region is CASSQPYSARGGNQPQHF. DNA of the CDR3: TGCGCCAGCAGCCAACCATATAGCGCGCGGGGCGGCAATCAGCCCCAGCATTTT. The chain joins TRBV4-1 to TRBJ1-5; D might be TRBD1 (5 bases). CDR3 length equals 18 residues. Trimming removed 2 bases from V and 2 bases from J, with 19 bases in between. Germline V gene data show CDR1 as MGHRA and CDR2 as YSYEKL.

This rearrangement joins TRBV6-1 to TRBJ1-5; 7 nucleotides match TRBD1. After removal of 6 bases from V and 6 bases from J, the junction contained 8 bases not matched to a gene. CDR3 length equals 14 residues. In germline, CDR1 is MNHNS, CDR2 SASEGT. CDR3 sequence: CASSRRQGGQPQHF. Here the CDR3 DNA reads TGTGCCAGCAGCCGTAGACAGGGCGGTCAGCCCCAGCATTTT.

The chain recombines TRBV11-2 with TRBJ2-5; 16 bases map to TRBD2. CDR3 size: 18 residues. Germline CDR1 and CDR2: SGHAT and FQNNGV. V lost 5 bases, J lost 2 bases, and 8 bases stayed unmatched. For the CDR3, the DNA is TGTGCCAGCAGCGCGGGGACTAGCGGGGGGGCTGGTCAAGAGACCCAGTACTTC. This translates into CASSAGTSGGAGQETQYF.

This clonotype was counted ten times or more. J is TRBJ1-4 and V is TRBV2; D remains ambiguous. Germline values: CDR1 SNHLY, CDR2 FYNNEI. The V end lost 7 bases, the J end lost 7 bases, and 7 bases lay between the germline ends. This CDR3 has 11 amino acids. CDR3 sequence reads: CASILTEKLFF. In DNA form, the CDR3 reads TGTGCCAGCATTCTTACTGAAAAACTGTTTTTT.

This clonotype occurred a few times. The rearrangement joins TRBV20-1 to TRBJ2-5; TRBD2 matches at 11 bases. Germline-derived CDR1 and CDR2 are DFQATT and SNEGSKA (reference sequence). The CDR3 runs 16 residues. Trimming cost V 3 bases and J 7 bases; bases outside gene matches: 13. The CDR3 is CSASPVTSGVARTQYF. In DNA, the CDR3 is TGCAGTGCTAGCCCAGTGACTAGCGGGGTTGCGCGGACCCAGTACTTC.

About this clonotype itself: This may be a read error: a much more frequent sequence differs by one nucleotide. This chain links TRBV11-1 with TRBJ1-1; D remains unclear. Germline CDR1 is SGHAT and CDR2 is FQDESV (reference sequence). The CDR3 loop spans 12 amino acids. With 6 bases removed from V and 1 base from J, the gap between germline ends came to 6 bases. DNA for the CDR3: TGTGCCAGCAGACTTACGAACACTGAAGCTTTCTTT. Its protein is CASRLTNTEAFF.

This chain joins TRBV20-1 and TRBJ1-2; D unresolved. Trimming took off 0 bases at V and 8 bases at J, with 13 bases between the two ends. This CDR3 is 13 amino acids long. Germline V CDR1 and CDR2: DFQATT, SNEGSKA (reference sequence). CDR3 sequence reads: CSAREAALRGYTF. The DNA of the CDR3 is TGCAGTGCTAGAGAGGCAGCCCTGAGAGGCTACACCTTC.

This sequence joins TRBV7-2 and TRBJ1-4; possibly TRBD1 for D (6 bases). This CDR3 spans 16 amino acids. The germline gives CDR1 SGHTA, CDR2 FQGNSA. Trimming removed 2 bases at V and 6 bases at J, with 16 bases between. This CDR3 is CASSLYWGRGDEKLFF. The CDR3 nucleotides read TGTGCCAGCAGCTTATATTGGGGGCGTGGGGATGAAAAACTGTTTTTT.

Turning to this clonotype: Mismatch with germline at one junction end may stem from a read error. This chain connects TRBV24-1 to TRBJ2-5; D not resolved. The V gene's germline CDR1 is KGHDR and CDR2 SFDVKD. This CDR3 is built from 10 residues. DNA for the CDR3: TGTGCCACCAGTGATCCGGCAGGCGACTGG. Its translation is CATSDPAGDW.

This chain connects TRBV9 to TRBJ1-4; 8 bases are shared with TRBD1. The CDR3 covers 17 residues. V dropped 9 bases and J dropped 3; count of bases not matched to a gene: 16. Looked up from germline, CDR1 is SGDLS and CDR2 is YYNGEE. The CDR3 DNA reads as TGTGCCATCGCAGCCGGGACAGGAACGTCATCTAATGAAAAACTGTTTTTT. Protein: CAIAAGTGTSSNEKLFF. The full variable domain, completed using reference TRBV9 and TRBJ1-4, is DSGVTQTPKHLITATGQRVTLRCSPRSGDLSVYWYQQSLDQGLQFLIQYYNGEERAKGNILERFSAQQFPDLHSELNLSSLELGDSALYFCAIAAGTGTSSNEKLFFGSGTQLSVL.

This clonotype was counted a few times. V is TRBV12-3 or TRBV12-4 and J is TRBJ1-3, with D hard to call. This CDR3 has 13 amino acids. Trimming took off 5 bases at V and 9 bases at J, with 14 bases between the two ends. CDR3 residues: CASSPRARGTIYF. The DNA of the CDR3 is TGTGCCAGCAGTCCCCGGGCCCGAGGCACCATATATTTT.

Turning to this clonotype: A much larger clone is a single base away; this may be a read error. The CDR3 protein is CASSDTQDGYTF. CDR3 nucleotides: TGTGCCAGCAGTGATACACAGGACGGCTACACCTTC. This rearrangement joins TRBV2 to TRBJ1-2; D might be TRBD1 (5 bases). The CDR3 is made up of 12 amino acids. Germline V CDR1 and CDR2: SNHLY, FYNNEI. Between the trimmed V and J ends, which lost 3 bases and 8 bases, there was a span of 10 bases.

Only one count was recorded for this clonotype. The junction does not match germline at one end; this may be a read error. The chain employs TRBV7-9 and TRBJ1-1, with TRBD1 identical over 7 bases. This CDR3 has 12 residues. Germline CDR1 reads SEHNR; CDR2 reads FQNEAQ (reference sequence). For the CDR3, the DNA is TGCGCCAGCAGCCAAGCACCGGGACAGGCTTTCTTT. Translating gives CASSQAPGQAFF.

The J gene is TRBJ1-2, the V gene TRBV6-5, with 9 nucleotides matching TRBD1. The junction had 3 bases not matched to a gene; V was cut back by 5 bases and J by 2 bases. This CDR3 is 14 amino acids long. Germline values: CDR1 MNHEY, CDR2 SVGAGI. In DNA form, the CDR3 reads TGTGCCAGCAGTGACAGGGGGAGAAACTATGGCTACACCTTC. Translation gives CASSDRGRNYGYTF.

This clonotype has just a few counts. The J gene is TRBJ1-1, the V gene TRBV5-6; D not certain. Trimming cost V 2 bases and J 3 bases, with 14 bases left between them. Germline V gene data show CDR1 as SGHDT and CDR2 as YYEEEE. This CDR3 contains 15 residues. The DNA for the CDR3 is TGTGCCAGCAGCTTAGAGGACCGAGTGTACACTGAAGCTTTCTTT. This gives the protein CASSLEDRVYTEAFF. Variable domain in full (rest from reference TRBV5-6 and TRBJ1-1): DAGVTQSPTHLIKTRGQQVTLRCSPKSGHDTVSWYQQALGQGPQFIFQYYEEEERQRGNFPDRFSGHQFPNYSSELNVNALLLGDSALYLCASSLEDRVYTEAFFGQGTRLTVV.

The rearrangement uses TRBV25-1 and TRBJ1-2; D is unresolved. Germline V gene data show CDR1 as MGHDK and CDR2 as SYGVNS. This CDR3 has 15 residues. Trimming cost V 5 bases and J 3 bases, with 16 bases left between them. The CDR3 DNA sequence: TGTGCCAGCAGTTACTCCCCCCGCGGGGACTATGGCTACACCTTC. Translation gives CASSYSPRGDYGYTF.

V is TRBV25-1 and J is TRBJ1-1; D is possibly TRBD1 (5 bases). Germline-derived CDR1 and CDR2 are MGHDK and SYGVNS. The germline V and J ends were trimmed by 8 bases and 6 bases, with 16 bases remaining between them. The CDR3 totals 13 residues. CDR3 coding DNA: TGTGCCAGCGGCACAGGCCCCGCCGCTGAAGCTTTCTTT. Protein product: CASGTGPAAEAFF.

The chain is built from TRBV20-1 and TRBJ1-4; TRBD1 is a possible D gene (5 bases). This CDR3 comprises 14 residues. Per the germline V gene, CDR1 is DFQATT and CDR2 is SNEGSKA (reference sequence). V was trimmed by 1 base and J by 4 bases, leaving 10 bases between them. The CDR3, as DNA: TGCAGTGCTAGAGTAGGGGTATATAATGAAAAACTGTTTTTT. This sequence encodes CSARVGVYNEKLFF.

This clonotype has only a few counts. CDR3: CASSLRGHTEAFF. DNA for the CDR3: TGTGCCAGCAGCTTACGAGGGCACACTGAAGCTTTCTTT. This rearrangement joins TRBV13 to TRBJ1-1, with no clear D. The V gene's germline CDR1 is PRHDT and CDR2 FYEKMQ (reference sequence). The CDR3 is 13 residues long. V was shortened by 2 bases and J by 3 bases, with 7 bases between the two germline ends.

The sample holds many counts of this clonotype. V gene TRBV20-1 combines with J gene TRBJ1-5, with no clear D. Trimming shortened V by 4 bases and J by 0 bases, and 10 bases separated the two germline ends. The germline V gene encodes CDR1 DFQATT and CDR2 SNEGSKA (reference sequence). The CDR3 totals 14 residues. The CDR3 DNA reads as TGCAGTGCTATGACGGGGTCTAGCAATCAGCCCCAGCATTTT. Protein sequence: CSAMTGSSNQPQHF.

This clonotype was detected a few times. The chain links TRBV15 to TRBJ1-2, with unresolved D. CDR1 and CDR2 (germline): LNHNV, YYDKDF (reference sequence). This CDR3 comprises 15 residues. The germline V and J ends were trimmed by 10 bases and 0 bases, with 18 bases remaining between them. The CDR3 is CASSEATAANYGYTF. DNA of the CDR3: TGTGCCAGCAGTGAAGCCACGGCAGCTAACTATGGCTACACCTTC.

The V call is TRBV20-1, the J call TRBJ2-2, with 8 bases aligning to TRBD2. The CDR3 contains 14 residues. Germline CDR1 DFQATT, CDR2 SNEGSKA (reference sequence). J was trimmed by 5 bases and V by 6 bases; bases with no gene match: 8. CDR3 nucleotides: TGCAGTGCCAACCGGGGGGGGTATACCGGGGAGCTGTTTTTT. The encoded protein is CSANRGGYTGELFF.